This TCR beta chain stems from a study of T-cell reconstitution after alpha-beta-depleted transplantation in children. This clonotype has ten or more counts. Unique molecular identifiers were built into the TCRbeta library. TCRdb re-derived calls from the PCR reads in MiXCR, one entry per CDR3 protein. This repertoire shows around 680,000 distinct CDR3 sequences, approximately 17% found once; its top ten account for around 0.96%. The TCR originated in a human donor who donated a stem cell graft to a child with acute myeloid leukemia. The source was PBMCs from the stem cell graft donor, collected from the stem cell graft.

CDR3 sequence reads: CSASVAGGVKQYF. The CDR3, as DNA: TGCAGTGCTAGTGTAGCGGGGGGGGTCAAGCAGTATTTT. The chain has TRBV20-1 and TRBJ2-3; the match to TRBD2 covers 11 bases. This CDR3 is built from 13 residues. V lost 3 bases to trimming and J lost 11 bases; unmatched junction nucleotides: 7. Germline CDR1 DFQATT, CDR2 SNEGSKA (reference sequence).